A single sample is the source of the 16 T cell receptor beta chains below, sequenced in a study of identical twins. TCRdb called the 5' RACE reads again in MiXCR, with one record for every CDR3 protein. The sample records 400,000 to 550,000 distinct CDR3 sequences, over 11% being singletons. This sample also belongs to another study, concerning yellow fever vaccine responses in identical twins.

Sequenced sample: CD4+ T cells sorted from blood. These receptors were obtained from a woman under 30 in good health.

In this sample, this clonotype turned up a few times. This chain joins TRBV7-3 and TRBJ2-2, with 11 nucleotides matching TRBD2. Trimming at V came to 2 bases and at J to 5 bases, leaving 4 bases not matched to a gene. The V gene's germline CDR1 is SGHTA and CDR2 FQGTGA. The CDR3 consists of 16 residues. The CDR3 DNA follows: TGTGCCAGCAGCTTACGTAGCGGGGGGGAAACCGGGGAGCTGTTTTTT. The encoded protein is CASSLRSGGETGELFF.

The chain joins TRBV11-2 to TRBJ2-1; TRBD1 matches 7 bases. This CDR3 region has 14 residues. Trimming cost V 5 bases and J 5 bases; bases outside gene matches: 6. Germline V gene data show CDR1 as SGHAT and CDR2 as FQNNGV. The CDR3 bases are TGTGCCAGCAGCCCCTCGGGACAGCACAATGAGCAGTTCTTC. Its translation is CASSPSGQHNEQFF.

This clonotype was detected only a few times. The rearrangement links TRBV24-1 to TRBJ2-1, with D perhaps TRBD2 (5 bases). This CDR3 is 16 amino acids long. Trimming removed 5 bases at V and 3 bases at J, with 16 bases between. Germline CDR1 KGHDR, CDR2 SFDVKD. For the CDR3, the DNA is TGTGCCACCAGTGGCCCCTCTAGCTTCCTCTACAATGAGCAGTTCTTC. This codes for CATSGPSSFLYNEQFF.

This clonotype was found a few times. The rearrangement joins TRBV4-3 to TRBJ2-2; TRBD2 aligns across 7 bases. The CDR3 spans 14 residues. The trim removed 4 bases at V and 6 bases at J, leaving 5 bases unmatched. Germline V gene data show CDR1 as LGHNA and CDR2 as YSLEER. CDR3 amino acids: CASSPGLPAGELFF. CDR3 coding DNA: TGCGCCAGCAGCCCGGGACTACCGGCCGGGGAGCTGTTTTTT.

This clonotype was found a few times. The rearrangement uses TRBV2 and TRBJ1-5, with 7 bases that match TRBD1. CDR3 size: 15 residues. Germline-derived CDR1 and CDR2 are SNHLY and FYNNEI. Trimming at V came to 6 bases and at J to 4 bases, leaving 9 bases not matched to a gene. CDR3 loop: CASSATGQSNQPQHF. The CDR3 DNA reads as TGTGCCAGCAGCGCGACGGGACAGTCAAATCAGCCCCAGCATTTT.

The sample holds many counts of this clonotype. The chain combines TRBV5-1 with TRBJ1-2, with 9 bases fitting TRBD1. V was pared by 3 bases and J by 6 bases, with 3 bases of the junction left unmatched. CDR3 size: 13 residues. Per the germline V gene, CDR1 is SGHRS and CDR2 is YFSETQ. The CDR3 loop reads CASSWTGDHGYTF. The CDR3, as DNA: TGCGCCAGCAGCTGGACAGGGGATCATGGCTACACCTTC.

The chain couples TRBV3-1 to TRBJ1-5; D gene unclear. CDR1 LGHDT and CDR2 YNNKEL come from the germline V gene (reference sequence). The V and J ends lost 3 bases and 7 bases respectively, with 10 bases between them. The CDR3 is made up of 13 amino acids. The CDR3 sequence: CASSQGMGQPQHF. The CDR3 DNA reads as TGTGCCAGCAGCCAGGGTATGGGACAGCCCCAGCATTTT.

CDR3 residues: CASSFPQGAMAEQYF. As DNA, the CDR3 is TGTGCCAGCAGTTTCCCCCAGGGGGCAATGGCCGAGCAGTACTTC. The chain joins TRBV12-3 or TRBV12-4 to TRBJ2-7, with 8 bases matching TRBD1. V shed 3 bases, J shed 6 bases, and the junction held 10 bases outside the gene matches. The CDR3 contains 15 residues.

This clonotype was seen only a few times. The rearrangement uses TRBV6-1 and TRBJ1-1; D perhaps matches TRBD1 (6 bases). Germline-derived CDR1 and CDR2 are MNHNS and SASEGT. V was cut by 8 bases and J by 0 bases, with 16 bases left in between. The CDR3 totals 15 residues. The CDR3 bases are TGTGCCAGCGCAAGGACAGTTCTAATGAACACTGAAGCTTTCTTT. Amino acid sequence: CASARTVLMNTEAFF.

This clonotype was observed a few times. The gene calls are TRBV5-1 and TRBJ2-5; D might be TRBD2 (5 bases). The V gene lost 4 bases and the J gene lost 5 bases, with 15 bases spanning the gap. The CDR3 extends over 14 amino acids. Per the germline V gene, CDR1 is SGHRS and CDR2 is YFSETQ. The CDR3 coding sequence is TGCGCCAGCAGCACACACCCCGGCGGGGAGACCCAGTACTTC. Translation gives CASSTHPGGETQYF.

This clonotype was recorded at least ten times. The V gene is TRBV12-3 or TRBV12-4, the J gene TRBJ2-5; TRBD2 is a possible D gene (5 bases). V shed 8 bases and J shed 4 bases, with 8 bases lying between them. The CDR3 loop spans 11 amino acids. The CDR3 loop reads CASGSGETQYF. The CDR3 region has the DNA TGTGCCAGCGGGAGTGGAGAGACCCAGTACTTC.

The chain employs TRBV2 and TRBJ2-2; a possible D gene is TRBD2 (6 bases). Deletions cut 8 bases from V and 5 bases from J, with 15 bases between. Germline V gene lookup returns CDR1 SNHLY and CDR2 FYNNEI. The CDR3 contains 14 residues. DNA of the CDR3: TGTGCCAGCCACTACGGGAGAGGTACCGGGGAGCTGTTTTTT. Its protein is CASHYGRGTGELFF.

This clonotype occurred a few times. V gene TRBV7-2 combines with J gene TRBJ2-7; TRBD1 agrees at 7 bases. Germline assignment: CDR1 SGHTA and CDR2 FQGNSA. J gave up 4 bases and V 3 bases, and 9 bases lay outside the gene matches. The CDR3 contains 15 residues. The CDR3 bases are TGTGCCAGCAGCTTGGAAGGGACAGAGTTATACGAGCAGTACTTC. Residues: CASSLEGTELYEQYF.

The V call is TRBV20-1, the J call TRBJ2-2; TRBD1 is a possible D gene (6 bases). CDR1 and CDR2 from the germline V gene are DFQATT and SNEGSKA (reference sequence). There are 14 residues in the CDR3. Trimming removed 6 bases at V and 7 bases at J, with 18 bases between. CDR3 protein: CSAAPTDSNGELFF. The CDR3 DNA reads as TGCAGTGCCGCCCCCACGGACAGTAACGGGGAGCTGTTTTTT.

The V and J genes are TRBV9 and TRBJ2-1, with 10 nucleotides matching TRBD1. Germline V gene data show CDR1 as SGDLS and CDR2 as YYNGEE. Losses at the gene ends were 3 bases for V and 4 bases for J; bases not matched to a gene: 25. This CDR3 has 22 amino acids. The CDR3 region is CASSGRDRGLKPRTGPYNEQFF. The CDR3 nucleotides read TGTGCCAGCAGCGGCCGGGACAGGGGCCTCAAACCCCGTACTGGCCCATACAATGAGCAGTTCTTC.

The gene calls are TRBV3-1 and TRBJ1-2; no reliable D call. The CDR3 loop spans 14 amino acids. Germline CDR1 LGHDT, CDR2 YNNKEL (reference sequence). V lost 4 bases to trimming and J lost 4 bases, with 13 bases between them. CDR3 region: CASSPTQSSYGYTF. Here the CDR3 DNA reads TGTGCCAGCAGCCCCACACAAAGTAGCTATGGCTACACCTTC.